This T cell receptor (beta chain) is from a study of T cells in Graves' hyperthyroidism and ophthalmopathy. About the research overall: It was at initial diagnosis, before any treatment, that peripheral blood was collected.

CDR3 length equals 15 residues. CDR1 is MNHEY and CDR2 is SMNVEV in the germline V gene (reference sequence). Trimming took 7 bases from V and 5 from J, leaving 20 bases between them. The table lists this clonotype with a few counts. Its antigen remains unknown. The patients, who ranged from 18 to 65 in age, presented with newly diagnosed hyperthyroidism lasting under 2 months. TCR beta CDR3 sequences were amplified from RNA transcripts. First-round RT-PCR with HTBI primers amplified the TCR CDR3 region. TCRdb fed the multiplex PCR reads into MiXCR, producing one record per CDR3 protein. This repertoire shows about 720,000 distinct CDR3 sequences, around 19% found once; its top ten account for 16%. Study results and limitations: Most expanded thyroid clonotypes above 0.001 recurred in blood.

The sample consisted of blood. The sequence was obtained from a woman in her 50s with Graves' hyperthyroidism that later progressed to Graves' ophthalmopathy. The V gene is TRBV27, the J gene TRBJ2-5; a possible D gene is TRBD2 (6 bases). DNA for the CDR3: TGTGCCAGCACCACTTCGGTCGGGGGTTGGGAGACCCAGTACTTC. Translation: CASTTSVGGWETQYF.